The sequence of this T cell receptor (beta chain) was determined in a study of blood T cell repertoires in COVID-19. Study details: From the United States, Italy and Spain came samples of acute and convalescent COVID-19.

The CDR3 sequence is 17 residues long. Germline V gives CDR1 SGDLS, CDR2 YYNGEE. The V segment lost 4 bases and the J segment 2 bases; nucleotides outside the gene matches: 7. The method was immunoSEQ multiplex PCR; TCRdb's version includes in-frame clones alone and lacks a portion of them. The sample yields about 210,000 clones, 83% seen once. Sequenced: peripheral blood. The TCR comes from a woman in her thirties or forties with active or convalescent COVID-19. The chain has TRBV9 and TRBJ2-7; 15 bases map to TRBD2. The CDR3 protein is CASSPGTSGGKAYEQYF. CDR3 sequence (DNA): TGTGCCAGCAGCCCCGGGACTAGCGGGGGGAAAGCCTACGAGCAGTACTTC.